Here is one TCR beta chain with its context. Its specificity is unknown. These data are taken from a study of early T cells in non-severe SARS-CoV-2 infection. Points from the study as a whole: The study's VDJdb matching favored anti-spike CD8 responses and missed private and CD4 specificities.

The TCR library protocol attached unique molecular identifiers to the individual cDNA molecules. TCRdb recomputed calls from the 5' RACE reads with MiXCR, one row per CDR3 protein. Of roughly 50,000 distinct CDR3 sequences in the sample, around 8% were seen once. Sequenced: whole blood. The receptor comes from an adult who was a healthcare worker with PCR-confirmed SARS-CoV-2 infection or an uninfected control (not recorded which).

The CDR3 region is CASSPGQGTPTGHNEQFF. DNA of the CDR3: TGTGCCAGCTCACCGGGACAGGGCACCCCAACCGGTCACAATGAGCAGTTCTTC. V gene TRBV18 combines with J gene TRBJ2-1; 9 positions agree with TRBD1. The trim removed 3 bases at V and 5 bases at J, leaving 14 bases unmatched. The CDR3 sequence is 18 residues long. The germline gives CDR1 KGHSH, CDR2 LQKENI.